This T cell receptor beta chain comes out of a study of blood T cells in healthy people across ages. Sample-barcoded 5' priming and a J-beta primer mix drove a second PCR of about 7 to 11 cycles. TCRdb re-called the 5' RACE reads with MiXCR, one entry per CDR3 protein. The data show some 1.1 million distinct CDR3 sequences, with around two fifths seen just once and roughly 14% held by the top ten. This clonotype was picked up many times. CDR3 length equals 14 residues. V was trimmed by 5 bases and J by 0 bases, leaving 8 bases between them. This TCR was sampled from a young man in good health. Sequenced input: blood. The rearrangement links TRBV12-3 or TRBV12-4 to TRBJ2-4; D possibly corresponds to TRBD2 (5 bases). The CDR3 DNA reads TGTGCCAGCAGTCCGGGGTTAGCCAAAAACATTCAGTACTTC. Its translation: CASSPGLAKNIQYF.